Sequencing of this TCR beta chain was carried out in a study of shared clonotypes between healthy human individuals (dated by TCRdb to the early 2020s). With respect to the entire study: The cohort comprised a couple of women and a few men aged 18 to 49 years. To estimate repertoire size and how much clonotype sharing occurs between individuals, the study deeply sequenced the blood TCR repertoires of a handful of healthy adults. To increase sequencing depth and limit assay-specific biases, different laboratories used diverse techniques to prepare libraries and sequence TCR repertoires. Between about 0.8 and 9.5 billion PBMCs per donor were obtained by leukapheresis. Beyond this particular receptor, the publication reports: Sampling was restricted to blood, and TCR repertoires in tissue are likely to differ from TCR repertoires in blood. Pairwise subsampling led to the expectation that sequencing depth would affect the degree of clonotype sharing among donors. Because the study included only a small number of donors, the genetic and exposure-history diversity represented was limited.

The donors were healthy, HIV-negative adults who had no recently reported acute infections or vaccinations. Every donor was a Caucasian adult living in Nashville, Tennessee, USA. For unsorted samples, 90 million or so PBMCs were counted and genomic DNA was extracted with the QIAamp DNA Blood Mini kit. Blood was obtained by leukapheresis, after which PBMCs were separated by Ficoll-Histopaque density gradient centrifugation and cryopreserved in liquid nitrogen vapor phase. This clone has more than one count but fewer than ten. No cognate antigen has been identified for it. Base qualities are not recorded, but no much larger clone differs from it by a single base. Using the deep immunoSEQ assay, TCR CDR3 regions were amplified from genomic DNA by multiplex PCR. Genomic DNA extracted from each cell subset was distributed evenly over all wells of several immunoSEQ 96-well plates, and each plate served as one replicate. For unsorted PBMC, 300 ng genomic DNA, equal to 32,000 or so T cell genomes, was loaded into each replicate PCR. Ten immunoSEQ deep assay plates were used to sequence the unsorted PBMC genomic DNA. Purified libraries were quantified with a Qubit 3.0 fluorometer, sized on a Bioanalyzer 2100, and re-quantified with the KAPA Library Quantification kit. Every immunoSEQ 96-well plate was sequenced on a separate single-read 150-cycle Illumina NextSeq 550 flow cell. Per the authors' processing: Because the immunoSEQ output held only junctional sequences and lacked quality scores, the filtering could not match the filtering applied to full-length reads. Sequences were annotated with PyIR, a Python wrapper for IgBLAST v1.9, using IMGT germline references to assign V/J genes and CDR3. Any read was removed if the V/J assignment was weak (E-value above 1e-6), the CDR3 was missing, or the read contained stop codons, out-of-frame junctions, or ambiguous translated residues. V3J clonotypes were defined by identical inferred V gene, J gene, and CDR3 amino acid sequence. To compute the percentage overlap between repertoires, the number of shared unique clonotypes was divided by the size of the smaller repertoire. Richness of each repertoire was evaluated using RTK rarefaction, the Chao1 estimator, and Recon v2.1 estimates of unobserved clonotypes. TCRdb stores this immuneACCESS table with in-frame sequences only. Part of the clones is absent; in the studies checked, under half of the shortfall reflects unresolved V genes, and no reason is known for the rest. V, J and clone size are taken as reported in that table, and D and trimming were inferred from the DNA itself. In all, the sample holds over 400,000 clones, and roughly 80% of those were seen once. Of the sample, about an eighth is held by the ten largest clones.

The sample taken for sequencing was PBMCs. The sequence was obtained from a woman aged 40 to 55 in good health. Some clones in this sample may be carry-over from other donors' samples.

The nucleotides read TGTGCCAGTAGTTCACCGGGACAGTACTACGAGCAGTACTTC. Its coded protein is CASSSPGQYYEQYF. The sequence joins TRBV19 to TRBJ2-7; 7 nucleotides in the junction match TRBD1. The CDR3 has 14 amino acids, counting the end cysteine and phenylalanine. CDR3 DNA is the only sequence kept; it has 42 bases, read in frame from the first base. After removal of 5 bases from V and 3 bases from J, the junction retains 7 bases not matched to a gene. The germline V gene (reference sequence) specifies LNHDA as CDR1 and SQIVND as CDR2. The reference TRBV19 and TRBJ2-7 proteins fill in what lies around the CDR3, so the full variable domain reads DGGITQSPKYLFRKEGQNVTLSCEQNLNHDAMYWYRQDPGQGLRLIYYSQIVNDFQKGDIAEGYSVSREKKESFPLTVTSAQKNPTAFYLCASSSPGQYYEQYFGPGTRLTVT.